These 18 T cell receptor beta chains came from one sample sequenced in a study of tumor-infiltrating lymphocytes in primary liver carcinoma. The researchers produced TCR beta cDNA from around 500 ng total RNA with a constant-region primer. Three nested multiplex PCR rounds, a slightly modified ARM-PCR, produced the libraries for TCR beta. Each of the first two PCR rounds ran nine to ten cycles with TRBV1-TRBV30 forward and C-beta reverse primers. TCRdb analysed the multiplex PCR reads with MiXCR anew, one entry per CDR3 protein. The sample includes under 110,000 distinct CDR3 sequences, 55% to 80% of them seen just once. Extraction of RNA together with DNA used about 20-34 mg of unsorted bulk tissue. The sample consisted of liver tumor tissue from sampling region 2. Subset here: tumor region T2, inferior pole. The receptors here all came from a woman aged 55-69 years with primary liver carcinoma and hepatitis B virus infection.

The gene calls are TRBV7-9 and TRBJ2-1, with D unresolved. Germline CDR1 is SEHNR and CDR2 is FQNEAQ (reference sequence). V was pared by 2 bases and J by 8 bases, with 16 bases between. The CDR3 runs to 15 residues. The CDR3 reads CASSLSFALYDEQFF. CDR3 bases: TGTGCCAGCAGCTTATCCTTCGCCCTTTACGATGAGCAGTTCTTC.

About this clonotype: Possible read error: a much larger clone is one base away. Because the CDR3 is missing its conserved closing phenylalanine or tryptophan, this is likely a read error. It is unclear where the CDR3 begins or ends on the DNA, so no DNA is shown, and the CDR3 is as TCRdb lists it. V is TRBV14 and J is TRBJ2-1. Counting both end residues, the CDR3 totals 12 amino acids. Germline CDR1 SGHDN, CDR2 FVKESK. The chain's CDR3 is CASSQVGGAEFS.

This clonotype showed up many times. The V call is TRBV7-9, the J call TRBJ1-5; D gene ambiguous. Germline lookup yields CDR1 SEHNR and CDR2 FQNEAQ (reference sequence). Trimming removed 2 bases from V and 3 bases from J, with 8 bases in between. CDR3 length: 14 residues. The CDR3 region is CASSLSSLNQPQHF. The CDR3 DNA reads TGTGCCAGCAGCTTATCCAGCCTCAATCAGCCCCAGCATTTT.

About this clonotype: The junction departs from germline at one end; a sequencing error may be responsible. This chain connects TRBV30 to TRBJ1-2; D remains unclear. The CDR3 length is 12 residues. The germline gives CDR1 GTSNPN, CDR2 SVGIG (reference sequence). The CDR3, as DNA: TGTGCCTGGAGTAAAGCCGACTATGACTACACCTTC. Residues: CAWSKADYDYTF.

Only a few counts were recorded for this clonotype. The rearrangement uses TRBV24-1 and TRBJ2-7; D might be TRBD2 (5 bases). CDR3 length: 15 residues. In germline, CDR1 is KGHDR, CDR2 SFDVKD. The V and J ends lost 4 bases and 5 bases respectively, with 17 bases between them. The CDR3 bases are TGTGCCACCAGTGACCCGACGCTAGGGAGCAACGAGCAGTACTTC. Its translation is CATSDPTLGSNEQYF.

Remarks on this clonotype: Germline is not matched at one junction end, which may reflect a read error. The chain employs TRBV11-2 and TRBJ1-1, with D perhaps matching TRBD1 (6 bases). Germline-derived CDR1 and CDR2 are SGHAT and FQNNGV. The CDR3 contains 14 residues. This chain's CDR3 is CASSLGQGRGETFF. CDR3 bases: TGTGCCAGCAGCTTAGGTCAGGGCAGGGGTGAAACTTTCTTC.

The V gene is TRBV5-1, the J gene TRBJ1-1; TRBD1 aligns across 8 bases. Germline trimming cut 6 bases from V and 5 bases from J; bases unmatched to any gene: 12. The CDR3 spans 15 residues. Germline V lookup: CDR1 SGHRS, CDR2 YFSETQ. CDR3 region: CASNYDRGVGTEAFF. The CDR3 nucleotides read TGCGCCAGCAACTATGACAGGGGAGTGGGGACTGAAGCTTTCTTT.

DNA of the CDR3: TGTGCCAGCAGCATGGGGGCTACAGGGCGAGAGACCCAGTACTTC. Its protein product is CASSMGATGRETQYF. The chain employs TRBV5-5 and TRBJ2-5; weak D call: TRBD1 (6 bases). The germline V gene has CDR1 SGHKS and CDR2 YYEKEE (reference sequence). The CDR3 consists of 15 residues. Trimming stripped 4 bases from V and 4 bases from J, with 17 bases between.

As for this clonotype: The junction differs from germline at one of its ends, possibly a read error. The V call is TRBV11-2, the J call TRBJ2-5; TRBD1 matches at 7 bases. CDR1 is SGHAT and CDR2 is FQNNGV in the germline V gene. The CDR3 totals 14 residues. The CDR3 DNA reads TGTACCAGCGGCCCGACAGGGCGGAAAGAGACCCAGTATTTC. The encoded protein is CTSGPTGRKETQYF. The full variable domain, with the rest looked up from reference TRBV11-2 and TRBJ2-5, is EAGVAQSPRYKIIEKRQSVAFWCNPISGHATLYWYQQILGQGPKLLIQFQNNGVVDDSQLPKDRFSAERLKGVDSTLKIQPAKLEDSAVYLCTSGPTGRKETQYFGPGTRLLVL.

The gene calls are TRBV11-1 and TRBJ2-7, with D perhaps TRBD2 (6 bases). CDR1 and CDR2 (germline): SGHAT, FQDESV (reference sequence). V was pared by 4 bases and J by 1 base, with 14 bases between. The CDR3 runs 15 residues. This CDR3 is CASSWGETRSYEQYF. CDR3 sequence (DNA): TGTGCCAGCAGCTGGGGCGAGACTAGGTCCTACGAGCAGTACTTC.

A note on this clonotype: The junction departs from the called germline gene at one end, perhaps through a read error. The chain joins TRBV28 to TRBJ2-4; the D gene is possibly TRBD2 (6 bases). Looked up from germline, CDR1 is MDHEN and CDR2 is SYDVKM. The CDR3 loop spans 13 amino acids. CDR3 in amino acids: CASSSSVTRVVDF. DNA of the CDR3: TGTGCCAGCAGCTCAAGTGTGACTAGGGTCGTGGACTTC.

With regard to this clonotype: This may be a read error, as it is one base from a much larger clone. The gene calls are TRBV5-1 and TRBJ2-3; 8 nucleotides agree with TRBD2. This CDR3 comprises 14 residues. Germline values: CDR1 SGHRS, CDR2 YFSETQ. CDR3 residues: CTSSATSVPDTQYF. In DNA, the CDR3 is TGCACCAGCAGCGCGACTAGCGTTCCAGATACGCAGTATTTT.

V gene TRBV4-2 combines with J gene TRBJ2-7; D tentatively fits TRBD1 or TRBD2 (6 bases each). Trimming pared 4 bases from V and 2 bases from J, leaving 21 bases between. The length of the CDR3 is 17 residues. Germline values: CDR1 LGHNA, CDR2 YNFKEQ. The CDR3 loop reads CASSRSAGTLETYEQYF. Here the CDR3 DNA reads TGTGCCAGCAGCCGGTCCGCGGGGACATTGGAAACCTACGAGCAGTACTTC.

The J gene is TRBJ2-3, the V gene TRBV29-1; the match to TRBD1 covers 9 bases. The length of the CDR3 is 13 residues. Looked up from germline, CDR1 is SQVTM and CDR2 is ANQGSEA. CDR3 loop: CVSLGTGTDTQYF. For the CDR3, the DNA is TGCGTAAGCTTGGGGACAGGGACAGATACGCAGTATTTT.

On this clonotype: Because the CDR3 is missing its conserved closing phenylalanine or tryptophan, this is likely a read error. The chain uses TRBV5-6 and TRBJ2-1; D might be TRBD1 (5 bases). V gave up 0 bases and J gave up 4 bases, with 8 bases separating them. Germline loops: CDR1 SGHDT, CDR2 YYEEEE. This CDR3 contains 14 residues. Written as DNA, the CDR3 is TGTGCCAGCAGCTTGGGACAGTATTACAATGAGCAGTTCTCC. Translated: CASSLGQYYNEQFS.

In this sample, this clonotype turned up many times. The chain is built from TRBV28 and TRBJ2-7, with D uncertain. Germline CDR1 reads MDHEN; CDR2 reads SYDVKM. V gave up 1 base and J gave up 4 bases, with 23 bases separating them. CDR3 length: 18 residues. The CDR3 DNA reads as TGTGCCAGCAGTTTATCTCAAGTCGGATGGGGTAGAAGTTACGAGCAGTACTTC. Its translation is CASSLSQVGWGRSYEQYF.

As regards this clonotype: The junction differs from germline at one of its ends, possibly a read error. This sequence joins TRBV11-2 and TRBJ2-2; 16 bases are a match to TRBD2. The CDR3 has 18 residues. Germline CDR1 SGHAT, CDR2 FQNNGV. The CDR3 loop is CASILGTSGGVATGELFF. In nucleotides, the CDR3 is TGTGCCAGCATCTTAGGGACTAGCGGGGGGGTGGCCACCGGGGAGCTGTTTTTT.

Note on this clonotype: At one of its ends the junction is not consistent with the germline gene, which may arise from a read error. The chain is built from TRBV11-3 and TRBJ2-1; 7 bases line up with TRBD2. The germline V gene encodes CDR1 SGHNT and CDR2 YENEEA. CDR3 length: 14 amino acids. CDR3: CAGSLCGSTNEHFF. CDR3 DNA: TGTGCCGGCAGCTTATGCGGGAGCACTAATGAGCACTTCTTC.